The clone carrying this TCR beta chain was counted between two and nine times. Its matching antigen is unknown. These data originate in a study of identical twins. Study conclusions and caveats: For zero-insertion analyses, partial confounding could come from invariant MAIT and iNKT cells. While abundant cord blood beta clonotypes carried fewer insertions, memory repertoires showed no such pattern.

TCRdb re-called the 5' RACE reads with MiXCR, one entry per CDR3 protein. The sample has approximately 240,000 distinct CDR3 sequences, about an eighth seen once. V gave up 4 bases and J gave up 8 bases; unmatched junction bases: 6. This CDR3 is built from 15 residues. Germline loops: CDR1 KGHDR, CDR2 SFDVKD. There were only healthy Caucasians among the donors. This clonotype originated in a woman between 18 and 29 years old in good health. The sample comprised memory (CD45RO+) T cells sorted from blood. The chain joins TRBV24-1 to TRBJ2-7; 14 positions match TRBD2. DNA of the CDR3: TGTGCCACCAGTGAAACCGGGACTAGCGGGAGCAAGCAGTACTTC. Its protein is CATSETGTSGSKQYF.